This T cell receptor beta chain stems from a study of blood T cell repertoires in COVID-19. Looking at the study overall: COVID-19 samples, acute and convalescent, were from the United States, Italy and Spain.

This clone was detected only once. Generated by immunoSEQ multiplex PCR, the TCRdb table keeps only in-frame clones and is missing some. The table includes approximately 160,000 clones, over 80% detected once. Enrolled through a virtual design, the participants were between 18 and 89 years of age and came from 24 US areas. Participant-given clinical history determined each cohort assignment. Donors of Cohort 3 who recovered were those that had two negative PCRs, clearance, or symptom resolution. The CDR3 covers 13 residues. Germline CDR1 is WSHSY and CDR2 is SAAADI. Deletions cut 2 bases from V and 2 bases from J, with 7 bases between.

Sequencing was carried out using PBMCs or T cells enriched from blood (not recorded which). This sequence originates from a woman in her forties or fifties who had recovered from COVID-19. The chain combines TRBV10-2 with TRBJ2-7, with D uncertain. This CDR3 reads CASSEDSPYEQYV. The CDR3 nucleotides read TGCGCCAGCAGTGAGGACTCCCCCTACGAGCAGTACGTC.